The entry below gives a single T cell receptor beta chain sequence along with its context. This CDR3 has 18 residues. Trimming cost V 0 bases and J 2 bases; bases outside gene matches: 7. In germline, CDR1 is LGHNA, CDR2 YSLEER. These data originate in a study of blood T cell repertoires in COVID-19. Produced via immunoSEQ multiplex PCR; TCRdb's table is partial and in-frame only. This table holds tens of thousands of clones, about 83% found once. Material: peripheral blood. The receptor was isolated from a woman in her sixties or seventies with acute or convalescent COVID-19. The chain combines TRBV4-3 with TRBJ2-3, with 11 bases lining up with TRBD2. CDR3 protein: CASSQDLVAGGATDTQYF. CDR3 nucleotides: TGCGCCAGCAGCCAAGATCTTGTAGCGGGAGGGGCCACAGATACGCAGTATTTT.